This note documents a single T cell receptor beta chain sequence. What it binds is not known. The source of the sample is a study of T cells in localized non-small cell lung cancer. General study findings and limits: Analysis by sequencing included only one tumor region, so heterogeneity remains possible. Tumor showed lower T cell clonality than uninvolved adjacent lung, where it was highest. Out of the top 100 tumor clones, a median about 58 were seen in adjacent lung. Elevated blood T cell density was associated with longer overall survival.

Using immunoSEQ multiplex PCR, the repertoire was profiled, and TCRdb retains in-frame clones only, with some absent. The sample shows 30,000 to 35,000 clones, roughly 90% of them seen only once. This CDR3 region has 11 residues. Trimming cost V 6 bases and J 7 bases, with 10 bases left between them. Germline V gene data show CDR1 as KGHSH and CDR2 as LQKENI. The specimen comprised peripheral blood, sampled before any cancer treatment. The chain employs TRBV18 and TRBJ2-7; D is undetermined. The receptor was derived from a woman aged 40-69 years with stage I lung adenocarcinoma. The DNA for the CDR3 is TGTGCCAGCTCCCCCGGCCCGGAGCAGTACTTC. Translated, it gives CASSPGPEQYF.